The 11 T cell receptor beta chains listed next were all sequenced from one sample in a study of T cells in Graves' hyperthyroidism and ophthalmopathy. RNA transcripts yielded amplified TCR beta CDR3 regions. The HTBI set primed first-round TCR CDR3 RT-PCR. TCRdb re-called the multiplex PCR reads with MiXCR, one entry per CDR3 protein. The table lists more than 500,000 distinct CDR3 sequences, roughly 15% of them singletons. Sequenced sample: blood. These receptors all come from a woman younger than 45 with Graves' hyperthyroidism.

This clonotype was counted ten times or more. The chain has TRBV30 and TRBJ1-2; 8 bases fit TRBD1. CDR1 and CDR2 (germline): GTSNPN, SVGIG (reference sequence). The V segment lost 2 bases and the J segment 5 bases; nucleotides outside the gene matches: 4. This CDR3 spans 13 amino acids. The CDR3, as DNA: TGTGCCTGGAGTCAACAGGGGGGATATGGCTACACCTTC. Its protein is CAWSQQGGYGYTF.

This clonotype has a count of ten or more. A read error may account for a junction end that differs from germline. The V and J genes are TRBV28 and TRBJ2-2, with 7 positions matching TRBD1. From germline, CDR1 is MDHEN and CDR2 SYDVKM. The CDR3 runs to 16 residues. The CDR3 bases are TGTGCCAGCACTTTACAGGGGCCCCGGGGAACCGGGGAGCTGTTTTTT. It specifies CASTLQGPRGTGELFF. The full variable domain, rest sourced from reference TRBV28 and TRBJ2-2, is DVKVTQSSRYLVKRTGEKVFLECVQDMDHENMFWYRQDPGLGLRLIYFSYDVKMKEKGDIPEGYSVSREKKERFSLILESASTNQTSMYLCASTLQGPRGTGELFFGEGSRLTVL.

The table lists this clonotype with a few counts. The V and J genes are TRBV5-1 and TRBJ1-5; no reliable D call. The CDR3 is made up of 15 amino acids. V was shortened by 4 bases and J by 3 bases, with 14 bases between the two germline ends. Germline V gene sequence: CDR1 SGHRS, CDR2 YFSETQ. CDR3 in amino acids: CASSASGMANQPQHF. In DNA form, the CDR3 reads TGCGCCAGCAGCGCTTCAGGAATGGCCAATCAGCCCCAGCATTTT.

The gene calls are TRBV7-2 and TRBJ2-1; a possible D gene is TRBD1 (6 bases). V was cut by 5 bases and J by 2 bases, with 13 bases left in between. Germline values: CDR1 SGHTA, CDR2 FQGNSA. The CDR3 contains 15 residues. CDR3 bases: TGTGCCAGCAGCATACAGGGTTTTACCTACAATGAGCAGTTCTTC. Translated: CASSIQGFTYNEQFF.

The CDR3 region has the DNA TGTGCCAGCAGCGCCTCCCCGGGCACAGATACGCAGTATTTT. Its protein is CASSASPGTDTQYF. The genes are TRBV12-3 or TRBV12-4 and TRBJ2-3; no definite D call. This CDR3 is 14 amino acids long. Trimming took 6 bases from V and 1 from J, leaving 11 bases between them.

This clonotype was detected only a few times. The V gene is TRBV28, the J gene TRBJ2-3, with D perhaps TRBD2 (5 bases). The CDR3 has 12 residues. The V end was cut by 3 bases, the J end by 14 bases, with 15 bases between. The germline V gene has CDR1 MDHEN and CDR2 SYDVKM. The CDR3 region has the DNA TGTGCCAGCAGTTTCGCGCGGGTACCCCCGTATTTT. It is translated as CASSFARVPPYF.

This clonotype has a count of ten or more. J is TRBJ2-7 and V is TRBV7-9, with 8 positions matching TRBD1. The trim removed 5 bases at V and 5 bases at J, leaving 11 bases unmatched. This CDR3 is 15 amino acids long. The V gene's germline CDR1 is SEHNR and CDR2 FQNEAQ (reference sequence). The CDR3 DNA is TGTGCCAGCAGCCAAGGACAGGGCGTAAGGAACGAGCAGTACTTC. This gives the protein CASSQGQGVRNEQYF.

This clonotype came up many times. The rearrangement joins TRBV6-1 to TRBJ2-5; 9 bases align to TRBD2. V dropped 6 bases and J dropped 6; count of bases not matched to a gene: 14. This CDR3 comprises 16 residues. Germline V gene data show CDR1 as MNHNS and CDR2 as SASEGT. CDR3 sequence (DNA): TGTGCCAGCAGCCAGCTGGGCGGGAGGGCCGGGAAGACCCAGTACTTC. Protein sequence: CASSQLGGRAGKTQYF.

The sample holds a few counts of this clonotype. V usage is TRBV15 and J usage is TRBJ2-5; D ambiguous. The ends were cut back, 2 bases at V and 3 bases at J, with 1 base in the middle. Germline-derived CDR1 and CDR2 are LNHNV and YYDKDF (reference sequence). The CDR3 runs 11 residues. The CDR3 DNA reads TGTGCCACCAGCAGAAAAGAGACCCAGTACTTC. Translation gives CATSRKETQYF.

The chain combines TRBV5-6 with TRBJ1-2; D gene ambiguous. Germline V gene lookup returns CDR1 SGHDT and CDR2 YYEEEE. Trimming left V 4 bases short and J 4 bases short, with 17 bases between. The CDR3 length is 15 residues. The CDR3 sequence: CASSPGPTQTYGYTF. DNA for the CDR3: TGTGCCAGCAGCCCCGGACCGACGCAAACCTATGGCTACACCTTC.

Many counts were recorded for this clonotype. The chain carries TRBV24-1 and TRBJ2-5; 8 bases are shared with TRBD2. Per the germline V gene, CDR1 is KGHDR and CDR2 is SFDVKD. The V segment lost 3 bases and the J segment 1 base; nucleotides outside the gene matches: 3. The CDR3 spans 15 residues. The DNA for the CDR3 is TGTGCCACCAGTGATCCGCGGGAGGTCCAAGAGACCCAGTACTTC. Amino acids: CATSDPREVQETQYF.